Listed below are T cell receptor beta chains from one sample, sequenced in a study of T cell repertoires in cytomegalovirus infection. What these receptors recognize is not known. A single record per CDR3 protein comes from TCRdb applying MiXCR to the reads. This table holds around 300,000 distinct CDR3 sequences, 20% to 25% found once. The sequencing here drew on cultured PBMCs, taken from culture after CMV antigen stimulation. The receptor source for this set is a human donor in good health (CMV status not recorded). Some clones in this sample may be carry-over from other donors' samples. The CDR3 runs from the conserved cysteine through the conserved F or W. The order of the fields is J gene, D gene, clone size, V gene, CDR3 protein, CDR3 DNA. D genes are given only for firm matches. Size values are once, few and many counts, or a class for expanded clones, and some rows have none.

>TRBJ1-5|TRBD1|-|TRBV4-3
CASSQITGVQPQHF
TGCGCCAGCAGCCAAATTACAGGGGTTCAGCCCCAGCATTTT
>TRBJ1-2|TRBD1|many|TRBV6-1
CASSRGQNYGYTF
TGTGCCAGCAGTCGGGGACAGAACTATGGCTACACCTTC
>TRBJ2-4|TRBD2|-|TRBV6-2/TRBV6-3
CASRDLAGPKNIQYF
TGTGCCAGCCGAGACCTAGCGGGCCCCAAAAACATTCAGTACTTC
>TRBJ2-1|-|-|TRBV7-6
CASSLAYLGGERGEQFF
TGTGCCAGCAGCTTAGCGTATCTAGGGGGAGAGAGAGGTGAGCAGTTCTTC
>TRBJ1-6|TRBD1|-|TRBV5-6
CASSRTGGMSPLHF
TGTGCCAGCAGCCGGACAGGGGGGATGTCACCCCTCCACTTT
>TRBJ1-2|-|-|TRBV5-4
CASRLDGYGYTF
TGTGCCAGCAGACTGGACGGCTATGGCTACACCTTC
>TRBJ2-3|TRBD2|-|TRBV24-1
CATSDPSRGADTQYF
TGTGCCACCAGTGACCCCTCTCGGGGGGCAGATACGCAGTATTTT
>TRBJ1-2|TRBD1|few|TRBV7-2
CASSLSIRRQGSSGYTF
TGTGCCAGCAGCTTATCGATTCGGCGACAGGGGTCATCTGGCTACACCTTC
>TRBJ2-3|TRBD2|-|TRBV10-3
CAISQTSGTNTQYF
TGTGCCATCAGCCAGACTAGCGGGACGAATACGCAGTATTTT
>TRBJ2-2|-|-|TRBV11-3
CASSSLRGGELFF
TGTGCCAGCAGCTCGTTAAGGGGCGGGGAGCTGTTTTTT
>TRBJ1-2|-|once|TRBV12-3/TRBV12-4
CASSFSSGAFYGYTF
TGTGCCAGCAGTTTTTCGTCGGGGGCTTTCTATGGCTACACCTTC
>TRBJ1-5|-|few|TRBV7-6
CASSSRDTLAPQHF
TGTGCCAGCAGCTCCCGGGACACCCTCGCTCCCCAGCATTTT
>TRBJ2-7|-|-|TRBV20-1
CSAGGTDSSYEQYF
TGCAGTGCTGGAGGGACAGACAGCTCCTACGAGCAGTACTTC
>TRBJ1-1|-|few|TRBV18
CASSPPGTGNTEAFF
TGTGCCAGCTCACCACCCGGGACCGGTAACACTGAAGCTTTCTTT
>TRBJ2-3|-|many|TRBV27
CASSFLPPAQYF
TGTGCCAGCAGTTTCCTTCCCCCCGCGCAGTATTTT
>TRBJ1-5|-|few|TRBV6-5
CASSPWGGGGNQPQHF
TGTGCCAGCAGTCCTTGGGGGGGTGGGGGCAATCAGCCCCAGCATTTT
>TRBJ2-3|TRBD2|few|TRBV7-3
CASSLTSGTSDTQYF
TGTGCCAGCAGCCTAACTAGCGGGACATCGGATACGCAGTATTTT
>TRBJ2-3|TRBD2|few|TRBV7-2
CASAAGGSTDTQYF
TGTGCCAGCGCAGCGGGAGGAAGCACAGATACGCAGTATTTT
>TRBJ2-1|-|-|TRBV19
CASSIPHEGYNEQFF
TGTGCCAGTAGTATTCCCCATGAGGGGTACAATGAGCAGTTCTTC
>TRBJ2-2|TRBD2|many|TRBV20-1
CSARDFLKGLGDTGELFF
TGCAGTGCTAGGGACTTTTTAAAAGGACTAGGGGACACCGGGGAGCTGTTTTTT
>TRBJ2-1|TRBD2|many|TRBV7-2
CASSLGGGGRAAYEQFF
TGTGCCAGCAGCTTAGGGGGGGGCGGGAGGGCCGCATATGAGCAGTTCTTC
>TRBJ2-3|TRBD1|few|TRBV28
CASSTPGQGIDTQYF
TGTGCCAGCAGTACTCCGGGACAGGGAATAGATACGCAGTATTTT
>TRBJ2-3|TRBD2|few|TRBV2
CASLWVAGSRTDTQYF
TGTGCCAGCCTCTGGGTAGCGGGGAGTCGGACAGATACGCAGTATTTT
>TRBJ2-1|-|many|TRBV7-2
CASSLPPTYNEQFF
TGTGCCAGCAGCCTCCCTCCAACGTACAATGAGCAGTTCTTC
>TRBJ1-1|-|few|TRBV28
CASRPPKGTNTEAFF
TGTGCCAGCAGACCTCCTAAGGGGACGAACACTGAAGCTTTCTTT
>TRBJ2-1|TRBD2|-|TRBV6-5
CASALAGAASYNEQFF
TGTGCCAGCGCCCTAGCGGGAGCGGCATCCTACAATGAGCAGTTCTTC
>TRBJ2-7|-|-|TRBV7-9
CASSQGVPSYEQYF
TGTGCCAGCAGCCAAGGGGTCCCTTCCTACGAGCAGTACTTC
>TRBJ2-1|TRBD2|-|TRBV5-1
CASSPGLAGGGEQFF
TGCGCCAGCAGCCCCGGACTAGCGGGAGGGGGTGAGCAGTTCTTC
>TRBJ1-1|-|-|TRBV2
CASRGRTIGEAFF
TGTGCCAGCCGCGGCCGGACGATCGGTGAAGCTTTCTTT
>TRBJ2-7|-|few|TRBV6-2/TRBV6-3
CASSPGLTAYEQYF
TGTGCCAGCAGCCCGGGACTGACCGCCTACGAGCAGTACTTC
>TRBJ2-1|TRBD2|few|TRBV12-3/TRBV12-4
CASSETSSFYNEQFF
TGTGCCAGCAGTGAGACTAGCTCTTTCTACAATGAGCAGTTCTTC